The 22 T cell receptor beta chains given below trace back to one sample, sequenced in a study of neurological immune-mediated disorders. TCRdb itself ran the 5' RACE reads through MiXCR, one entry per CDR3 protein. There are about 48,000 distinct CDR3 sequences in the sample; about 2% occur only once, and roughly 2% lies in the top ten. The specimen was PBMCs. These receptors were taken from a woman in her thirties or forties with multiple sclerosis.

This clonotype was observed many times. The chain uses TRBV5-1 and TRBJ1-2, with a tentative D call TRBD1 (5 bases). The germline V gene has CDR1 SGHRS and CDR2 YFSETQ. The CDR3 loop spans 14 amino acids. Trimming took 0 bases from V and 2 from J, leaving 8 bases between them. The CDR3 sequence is CASSLAGGNYGYTF. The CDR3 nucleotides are TGCGCCAGCAGCTTGGCCGGGGGAAACTATGGCTACACCTTC. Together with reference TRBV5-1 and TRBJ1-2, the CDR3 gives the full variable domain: KAGVTQTPRYLIKTRGQQVTLSCSPISGHRSVSWYQQTPGQGLQFLFEYFSETQRNKGNFPGRFSGRQFSNSRSEMNVSTLELGDSALYLCASSLAGGNYGYTFGSGTRLTVV.

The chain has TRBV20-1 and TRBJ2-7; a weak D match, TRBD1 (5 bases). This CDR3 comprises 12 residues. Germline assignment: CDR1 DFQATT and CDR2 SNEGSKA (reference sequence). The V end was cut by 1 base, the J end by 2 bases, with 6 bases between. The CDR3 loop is CSARVTAYEQYF. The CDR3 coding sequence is TGCAGTGCTAGAGTGACAGCCTACGAGCAGTACTTC.

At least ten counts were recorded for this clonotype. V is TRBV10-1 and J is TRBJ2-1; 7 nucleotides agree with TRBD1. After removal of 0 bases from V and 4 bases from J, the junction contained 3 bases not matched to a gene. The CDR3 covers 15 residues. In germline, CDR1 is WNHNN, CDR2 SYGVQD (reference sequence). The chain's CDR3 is CASSESGRGYNEQFF. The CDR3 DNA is TGCGCCAGCAGTGAGTCGGGCAGGGGGTACAATGAGCAGTTCTTC.

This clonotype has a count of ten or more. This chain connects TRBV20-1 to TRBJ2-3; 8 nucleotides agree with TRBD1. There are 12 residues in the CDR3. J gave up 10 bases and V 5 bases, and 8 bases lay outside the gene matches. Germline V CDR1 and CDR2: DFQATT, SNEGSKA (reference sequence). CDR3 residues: CSAGAGQGPQYF. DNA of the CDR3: TGCAGTGCTGGGGCCGGACAGGGTCCGCAGTATTTT.

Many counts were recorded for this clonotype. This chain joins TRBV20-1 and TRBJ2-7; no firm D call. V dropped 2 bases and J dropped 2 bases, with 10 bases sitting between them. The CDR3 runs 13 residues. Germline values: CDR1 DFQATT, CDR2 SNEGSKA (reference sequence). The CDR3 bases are TGCAGTGCTAGACCGGACCGAGCCTACGAGCAGTACTTC. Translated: CSARPDRAYEQYF.

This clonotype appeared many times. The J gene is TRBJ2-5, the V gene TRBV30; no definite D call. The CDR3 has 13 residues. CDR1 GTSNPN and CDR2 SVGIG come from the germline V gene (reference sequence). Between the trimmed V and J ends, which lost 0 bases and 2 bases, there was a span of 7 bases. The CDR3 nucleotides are TGTGCCTGGAGTGTTAGAGAACAAGAGACCCAGTACTTC. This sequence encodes CAWSVREQETQYF.

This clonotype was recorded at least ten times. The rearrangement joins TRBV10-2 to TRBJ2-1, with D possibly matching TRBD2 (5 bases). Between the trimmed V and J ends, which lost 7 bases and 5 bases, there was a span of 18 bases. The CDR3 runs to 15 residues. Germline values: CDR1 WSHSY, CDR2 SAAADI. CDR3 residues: CASINLFEGNNEQFF. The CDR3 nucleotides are TGCGCCAGCATTAACCTATTCGAGGGTAACAATGAGCAGTTCTTC.

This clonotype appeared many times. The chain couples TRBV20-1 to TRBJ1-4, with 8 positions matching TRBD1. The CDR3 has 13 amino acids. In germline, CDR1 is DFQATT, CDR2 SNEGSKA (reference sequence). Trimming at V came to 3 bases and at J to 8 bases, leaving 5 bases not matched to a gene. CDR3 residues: CSARDRAGEKLFF. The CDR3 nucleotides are TGCAGTGCTAGGGACAGGGCAGGCGAAAAACTGTTTTTT.

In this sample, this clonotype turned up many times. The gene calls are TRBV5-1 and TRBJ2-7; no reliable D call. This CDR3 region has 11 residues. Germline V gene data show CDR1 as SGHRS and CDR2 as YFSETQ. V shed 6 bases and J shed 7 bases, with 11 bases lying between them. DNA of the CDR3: TGCGCCAGCAAAGAGGATTCGGAGCAGTACTTC. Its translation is CASKEDSEQYF.

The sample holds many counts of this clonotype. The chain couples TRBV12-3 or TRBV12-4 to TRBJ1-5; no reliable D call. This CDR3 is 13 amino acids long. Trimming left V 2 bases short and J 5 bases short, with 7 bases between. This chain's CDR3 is CASSLFADQPQHF. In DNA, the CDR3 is TGTGCCAGCAGTTTATTTGCGGATCAGCCCCAGCATTTT.

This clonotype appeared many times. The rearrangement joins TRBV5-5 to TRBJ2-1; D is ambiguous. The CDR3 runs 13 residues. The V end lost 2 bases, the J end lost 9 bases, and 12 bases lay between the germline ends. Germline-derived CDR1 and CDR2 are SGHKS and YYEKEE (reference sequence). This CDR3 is CASSFPMRGEQFF. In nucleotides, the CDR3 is TGTGCCAGCAGCTTCCCGATGAGAGGTGAGCAGTTCTTC.

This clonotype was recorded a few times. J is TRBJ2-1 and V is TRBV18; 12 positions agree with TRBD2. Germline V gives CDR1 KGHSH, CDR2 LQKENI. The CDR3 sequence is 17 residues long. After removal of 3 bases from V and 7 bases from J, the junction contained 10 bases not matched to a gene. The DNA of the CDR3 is TGTGCCAGCTCACCCCCACTGACTAGCGGGGGACATAATGAGCAGTTCTTC. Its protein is CASSPPLTSGGHNEQFF. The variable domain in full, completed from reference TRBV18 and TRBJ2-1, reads NAGVMQNPRHLVRRRGQEARLRCSPMKGHSHVYWYRQLPEEGLKFMVYLQKENIIDESGMPKERFSAEFPKEGPSILRIQQVVRGDSAAYFCASSPPLTSGGHNEQFFGPGTRLTVL.

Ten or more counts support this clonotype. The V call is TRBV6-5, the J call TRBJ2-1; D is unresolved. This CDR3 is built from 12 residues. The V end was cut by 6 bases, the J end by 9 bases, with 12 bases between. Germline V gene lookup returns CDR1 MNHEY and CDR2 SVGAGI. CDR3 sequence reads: CASRTIPGEQFF. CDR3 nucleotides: TGTGCCAGCAGGACGATCCCGGGTGAGCAGTTCTTC.

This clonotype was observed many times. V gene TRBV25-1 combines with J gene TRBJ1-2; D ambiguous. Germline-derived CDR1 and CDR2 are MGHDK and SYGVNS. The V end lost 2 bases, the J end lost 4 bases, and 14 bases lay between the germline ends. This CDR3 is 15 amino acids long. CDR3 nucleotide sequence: TGTGCCAGCAGTGAAATGGATGGTATCCTCTATGGCTACACCTTC. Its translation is CASSEMDGILYGYTF.

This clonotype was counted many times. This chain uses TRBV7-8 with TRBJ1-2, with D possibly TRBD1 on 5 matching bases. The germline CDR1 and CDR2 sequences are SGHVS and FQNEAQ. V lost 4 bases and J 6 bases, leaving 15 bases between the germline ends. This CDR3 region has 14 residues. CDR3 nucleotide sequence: TGTGCCAGCAGCTCAAGGACCGGGGCTAATGGCTACACCTTC. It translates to CASSSRTGANGYTF.

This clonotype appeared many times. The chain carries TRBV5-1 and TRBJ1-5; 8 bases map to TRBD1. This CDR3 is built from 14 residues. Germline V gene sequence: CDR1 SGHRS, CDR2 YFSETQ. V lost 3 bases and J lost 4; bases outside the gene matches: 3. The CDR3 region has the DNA TGCGCCAGCAGCTGGGGACAGGATAATCAGCCCCAGCATTTT. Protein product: CASSWGQDNQPQHF.

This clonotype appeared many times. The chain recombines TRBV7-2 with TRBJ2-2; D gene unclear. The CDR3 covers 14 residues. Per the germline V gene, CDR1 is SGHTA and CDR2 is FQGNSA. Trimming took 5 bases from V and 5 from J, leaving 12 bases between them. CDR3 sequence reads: CASSPRRLTGELFF. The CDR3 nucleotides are TGTGCCAGCAGCCCACGCAGGTTGACCGGGGAGCTGTTTTTT.

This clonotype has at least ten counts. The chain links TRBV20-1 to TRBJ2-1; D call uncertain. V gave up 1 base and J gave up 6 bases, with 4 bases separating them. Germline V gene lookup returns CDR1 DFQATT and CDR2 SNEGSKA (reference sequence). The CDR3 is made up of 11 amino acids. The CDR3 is CSARGRNEQFF. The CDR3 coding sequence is TGCAGTGCTAGAGGCCGCAATGAGCAGTTCTTC.

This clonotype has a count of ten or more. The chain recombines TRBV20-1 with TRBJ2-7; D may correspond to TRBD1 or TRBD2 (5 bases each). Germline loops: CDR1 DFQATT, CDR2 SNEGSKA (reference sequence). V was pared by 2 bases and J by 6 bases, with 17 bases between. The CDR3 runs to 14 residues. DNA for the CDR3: TGCAGTGCTAGACCAGGGCCACGGGGTTCCGAGCAGTACTTC. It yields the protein CSARPGPRGSEQYF.

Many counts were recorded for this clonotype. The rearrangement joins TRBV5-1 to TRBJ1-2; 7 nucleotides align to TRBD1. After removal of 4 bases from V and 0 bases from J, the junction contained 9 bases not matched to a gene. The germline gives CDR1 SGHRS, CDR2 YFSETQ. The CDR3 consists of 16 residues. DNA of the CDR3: TGCGCCAGCAGCATTTCCGGACAGGAAACTAACTATGGCTACACCTTC. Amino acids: CASSISGQETNYGYTF.

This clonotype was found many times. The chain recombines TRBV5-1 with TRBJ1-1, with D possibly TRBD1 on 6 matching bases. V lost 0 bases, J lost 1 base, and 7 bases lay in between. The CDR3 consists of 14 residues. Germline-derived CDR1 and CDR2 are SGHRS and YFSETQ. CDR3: CASSLAGQNTEAFF. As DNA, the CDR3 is TGCGCCAGCAGCTTGGCGGGACAGAACACTGAAGCTTTCTTT. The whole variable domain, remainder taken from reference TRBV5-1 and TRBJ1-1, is KAGVTQTPRYLIKTRGQQVTLSCSPISGHRSVSWYQQTPGQGLQFLFEYFSETQRNKGNFPGRFSGRQFSNSRSEMNVSTLELGDSALYLCASSLAGQNTEAFFGQGTRLTVV.

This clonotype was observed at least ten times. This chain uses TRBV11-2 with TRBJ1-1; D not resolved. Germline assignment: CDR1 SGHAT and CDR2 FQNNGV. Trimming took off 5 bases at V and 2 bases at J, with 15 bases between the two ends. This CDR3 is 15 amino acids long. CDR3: CASSHGRGGNTEAFF. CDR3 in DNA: TGTGCCAGCAGCCATGGCCGGGGTGGAAACACTGAAGCTTTCTTT.